These 27 T cell receptor beta chains came from one sample sequenced in a study of cytomegalovirus exposure and HLA in healthy donors. PCR primers comprised 60 Vbeta and 13 Jbeta primers. Sequenced by immunoSEQ multiplex PCR; TCRdb stores in-frame clones only, minus some. The top ten hold roughly 3.1% of the sample, which has approximately 190,000 clones, about 80% seen once. Sequenced: PBMCs. All receptors come from a man aged 35 to 55 in good health and CMV-seropositive.

J is TRBJ2-3 and V is TRBV5-1; unclear D gene. Trimming took off 1 base at V and 5 bases at J, with 5 bases between the two ends. CDR1 is SGHRS and CDR2 is YFSETQ in the germline V gene. The CDR3 sequence is 12 residues long. CDR3 sequence (DNA): TGCGCCAGCAGCTTGACTCGAGATACGCAGTATTTT. As protein: CASSLTRDTQYF.

V is TRBV28 and J is TRBJ2-6; D may be TRBD1 (5 bases). There are 18 residues in the CDR3. With 10 bases removed from V and 1 base from J, the gap between germline ends came to 23 bases. The germline gives CDR1 MDHEN, CDR2 SYDVKM. The CDR3 nucleotides are TGTGCCACGATCTCGTCTGGACACTACTCGTCTGGGGCCAACGTCCTGACTTTC. Translating it yields CATISSGHYSSGANVLTF.

This clone was counted once. This chain joins TRBV6-1 and TRBJ1-2, with 9 bases fitting TRBD1. Per germline, CDR1 MNHNS and CDR2 SASEGT. V shed 4 bases and J 2 bases; nucleotides not matched to a gene: 5. The CDR3 runs to 15 residues. This CDR3 reads CASSGRQGVNYGYTF. In nucleotides, the CDR3 is TGTGCCAGCAGTGGACGACAGGGGGTCAACTATGGCTACACCTTC.

In its sample, this clone was seen a few times. The J gene is TRBJ2-7, the V gene TRBV29-1; 10 positions match TRBD1. In germline, CDR1 is SQVTM, CDR2 ANQGSEA. The CDR3 is 11 residues long. J gave up 7 bases and V 6 bases, and 3 bases lay outside the gene matches. The CDR3 region is CSVDRGREQYF. The CDR3 DNA is TGCAGCGTGGACAGGGGGAGAGAGCAGTACTTC.

The chain uses TRBV9 and TRBJ2-5; 7 nucleotides match TRBD1. V was clipped by 3 bases and J by 3 bases; unmatched bases: 8. CDR1 is SGDLS and CDR2 is YYNGEE in the germline V gene. This CDR3 comprises 15 residues. The CDR3 nucleotides are TGTGCCAGCAGCGCCCTGGACAGGACGAAAGAGACCCAGTACTTC. It yields the protein CASSALDRTKETQYF.

The chain joins TRBV10-3 to TRBJ2-7; perhaps TRBD1 as D (5 bases). In germline, CDR1 is ENHRY, CDR2 SYGVKD. Trimming took 3 bases from V and 5 from J, leaving 14 bases between them. CDR3 length: 14 residues. CDR3 sequence reads: CAISDIDRGNEQYF. In nucleotides, the CDR3 is TGTGCCATCAGTGATATCGACAGAGGTAACGAGCAGTACTTC.

This chain joins TRBV11-2 and TRBJ1-1, with D possibly matching TRBD1 (5 bases). Germline-derived CDR1 and CDR2 are SGHAT and FQNNGV. The length of the CDR3 is 15 residues. V gave up 3 bases and J gave up 0 bases, with 11 bases separating them. CDR3 sequence reads: CASSFAGVMNTEAFF. Written as DNA, the CDR3 is TGTGCCAGCAGCTTTGCGGGGGTTATGAACACTGAAGCTTTCTTT.

The chain carries TRBV19 and TRBJ1-2; the match to TRBD1 covers 10 bases. This CDR3 has 17 amino acids. V dropped 6 bases and J dropped 5; count of bases not matched to a gene: 15. CDR1 is LNHDA and CDR2 is SQIVND in the germline V gene (reference sequence). For the CDR3, the DNA is TGTGCCAGTAGCCCAAGCGGGACAGGGGTCTTGGAATATGGCTACACCTTC. Translated: CASSPSGTGVLEYGYTF.

This chain joins TRBV4-2 and TRBJ1-2; D remains unclear. Germline V gene sequence: CDR1 LGHNA, CDR2 YNFKEQ. V was cut by 1 base and J by 4 bases, with 19 bases left in between. The CDR3 length is 17 residues. The CDR3 here is CASSQGISVTPLYGYTF. CDR3 bases: TGTGCCAGCAGCCAAGGAATTAGCGTCACACCCCTCTATGGCTACACCTTC.

This chain joins TRBV5-5 and TRBJ1-2, with 9 nucleotides matching TRBD1. V lost 4 bases, J lost 7 bases, and 5 bases stayed unmatched. This CDR3 has 13 residues. From germline, CDR1 is SGHKS and CDR2 YYEKEE (reference sequence). The CDR3 loop is CASSTGGAGGYTF. The CDR3 bases are TGTGCCAGCAGCACAGGGGGCGCCGGTGGCTACACCTTC.

This clone was picked up a small number of times. The chain's CDR3 is CASSLGNVGQGTYEQYF. The DNA of the CDR3 is TGTGCCAGCAGCTTAGGTAACGTGGGACAGGGGACCTACGAGCAGTACTTC. This chain joins TRBV7-6 and TRBJ2-7; 10 bases line up with TRBD1. The CDR3 is 17 residues long. Trimming cost V 1 base and J 2 bases; bases outside gene matches: 8. CDR1 SGHVS and CDR2 FNYEAQ come from the germline V gene.

The chain combines TRBV10-1 with TRBJ1-4; D gene uncertain. V lost 6 bases, J lost 7 bases, and 12 bases lay in between. CDR1 is WNHNN, CDR2 SYGVQD, per germline (reference sequence). The CDR3 loop spans 13 amino acids. This CDR3 reads CASSRGGSEKLFF. CDR3 nucleotides: TGCGCCAGCAGCCGTGGAGGGAGTGAAAAACTGTTTTTT.

This rearrangement joins TRBV5-1 to TRBJ2-5; 7 bases are a match to TRBD1. Germline V gives CDR1 SGHRS, CDR2 YFSETQ. Unmatched junction bases numbered 8, after V lost 4 bases and J lost 2 bases. This CDR3 spans 15 amino acids. DNA of the CDR3: TGCGCCAGCAGCCCAAAAACAGGGGCGCAAGAGACCCAGTACTTC. As protein: CASSPKTGAQETQYF.

The chain couples TRBV30 to TRBJ2-2, with 9 bases matching TRBD2. Unmatched junction bases numbered 17, after V lost 8 bases and J lost 7 bases. CDR3 length equals 16 residues. CDR1 is GTSNPN, CDR2 SVGIG, per germline (reference sequence). The DNA of the CDR3 is TGTGCCGCCCTGAGGATAGCGGGAGAGAGTGGCGGGGAGCTGTTTTTT. Translation gives CAALRIAGESGGELFF.

This clone showed up just once. CDR3 nucleotides: TGTGCCAGCAGTGAGCAACTGTGGTTCGAGCAGTACTTC. Its translation is CASSEQLWFEQYF. V and J are TRBV6-1 and TRBJ2-7, with D uncertain. Trimming cost V 3 bases and J 6 bases, with 12 bases left between them. This CDR3 is 13 amino acids long. Germline V CDR1 and CDR2: MNHNS, SASEGT.

This clone occurred a few times. This chain joins TRBV27 and TRBJ2-1; 11 bases line up with TRBD2. Germline loops: CDR1 MNHEY, CDR2 SMNVEV (reference sequence). V was pared by 9 bases and J by 8 bases, with 12 bases of the junction left unmatched. This CDR3 comprises 15 residues. CDR3 DNA sequence: TGTGCCAGTAGAGGAGCTAGCGGGGGGACCTATGAGCAGTTCTTC. Amino acids: CASRGASGGTYEQFF.

A single count supports this clone. The J gene is TRBJ2-1, the V gene TRBV11-2; 7 positions match TRBD2. V shed 7 bases and J 4 bases; nucleotides not matched to a gene: 16. The germline gives CDR1 SGHAT, CDR2 FQNNGV. The CDR3 is made up of 17 amino acids. The CDR3: CASTERGGGSLYNEQFF. DNA for the CDR3: TGTGCCAGCACCGAGAGGGGAGGCGGGAGCTTATACAATGAGCAGTTCTTC.

The chain recombines TRBV6-1 with TRBJ2-7; D remains unclear. This CDR3 has 12 residues. Germline CDR1 is MNHNS and CDR2 is SASEGT. V lost 2 bases and J 7 bases, leaving 9 bases between the germline ends. For the CDR3, the DNA is TGTGCCAGCAGTGAAAGCCTACTTGAGCAGTACTTC. It encodes CASSESLLEQYF.

The rearrangement uses TRBV9 and TRBJ2-7, with TRBD2 matching 8 bases. CDR1 is SGDLS, CDR2 YYNGEE, per germline. The CDR3 is 15 amino acids. V was clipped by 0 bases and J by 3 bases; unmatched bases: 5. In DNA, the CDR3 is TGTGCCAGCAGCGTAGGTAGCGGGGTCTACTACGAGCAGTACTTC. It is translated as CASSVGSGVYYEQYF.

The chain links TRBV5-4 to TRBJ2-1; D is undetermined. The ends were cut back, 1 base at V and 4 bases at J, with 9 bases in the middle. Germline CDR1 SGHNT, CDR2 YYREEE (reference sequence). There are 14 residues in the CDR3. DNA for the CDR3: TGTGCCAGCAGCTTGTCAGGATCGTACAATGAGCAGTTCTTC. Translation: CASSLSGSYNEQFF. Complete variable domain (other parts from reference TRBV5-4 and TRBJ2-1): ETGVTQSPTHLIKTRGQQVTLRCSSQSGHNTVSWYQQALGQGPQFIFQYYREEENGRGNFPPRFSGLQFPNYSSELNVNALELDDSALYLCASSLSGSYNEQFFGPGTRLTVL.

The DNA for the CDR3 is TGCGCCAGCGGATCCGGGACAGAAGCCTACGAGCAGTACTTC. It specifies CASGSGTEAYEQYF. The V gene is TRBV5-1, the J gene TRBJ2-7, with 7 bases matching TRBD1. CDR1 is SGHRS, CDR2 YFSETQ, per germline. The V segment lost 7 bases and the J segment 2 bases; nucleotides outside the gene matches: 9. The CDR3 has 14 amino acids. Full variable domain (missing parts from reference TRBV5-1 and TRBJ2-7): KAGVTQTPRYLIKTRGQQVTLSCSPISGHRSVSWYQQTPGQGLQFLFEYFSETQRNKGNFPGRFSGRQFSNSRSEMNVSTLELGDSALYLCASGSGTEAYEQYFGPGTRLTVT.

The chain uses TRBV6-6 and TRBJ2-5, with TRBD1 matching over 8 bases. CDR1 is MNHNY, CDR2 SVGAGI, per germline (reference sequence). Trimming at V came to 10 bases and at J to 2 bases, leaving 6 bases not matched to a gene. The CDR3 is 13 residues long. Here the CDR3 DNA reads TGTGCCACAAGGACAGGGCCGCAAGAGACCCAGTACTTC. Amino acid sequence: CATRTGPQETQYF.

The chain is built from TRBV6-1 and TRBJ1-2; D is uncertain. The CDR3 contains 14 residues. V was shortened by 6 bases and J by 4 bases, with 15 bases between the two germline ends. CDR1 and CDR2 from the germline V gene are MNHNS and SASEGT. The chain's CDR3 is CASSPAGGLYGYTF. CDR3 DNA: TGTGCCAGCAGCCCTGCGGGCGGTCTCTATGGCTACACCTTC.

The chain joins TRBV5-1 to TRBJ2-1; 8 nucleotides agree with TRBD1. The CDR3 length is 17 residues. V gave up 2 bases and J gave up 8 bases; unmatched junction bases: 15. Germline V lookup: CDR1 SGHRS, CDR2 YFSETQ. CDR3 in amino acids: CASSFRQGPDVRDEQFF. In DNA form, the CDR3 reads TGCGCCAGCAGCTTCCGACAGGGGCCCGATGTAAGGGATGAGCAGTTCTTC.

This clone was counted once. The chain recombines TRBV6-5 with TRBJ2-7; 8 nucleotides line up with TRBD1. The CDR3 has 12 amino acids. V gave up 7 bases and J gave up 3 bases; unmatched junction bases: 2. Per the germline V gene, CDR1 is MNHEY and CDR2 is SVGAGI. The CDR3 DNA reads as TGTGCCAGCACCGGACAGGGCTACGAGCAGTACTTC. Translating it yields CASTGQGYEQYF.

The genes are TRBV2 and TRBJ2-7; 12 bases fit TRBD2. After removal of 6 bases from V and 4 bases from J, the junction contained 16 bases not matched to a gene. This CDR3 spans 18 amino acids. Germline V CDR1 and CDR2: SNHLY, FYNNEI. CDR3 loop: CASRGRLAGGRFSYEQYF. Written as DNA, the CDR3 is TGTGCCAGCAGGGGGAGGCTAGCGGGAGGGAGATTCTCTTACGAGCAGTACTTC.

The rearrangement uses TRBV28 and TRBJ1-5; maybe TRBD1 (5 bases). The germline V gene has CDR1 MDHEN and CDR2 SYDVKM. CDR3 length equals 16 residues. The ends were cut back, 2 bases at V and 3 bases at J, with 14 bases in the middle. The CDR3 DNA follows: TGTGCCAGCAGTTTAGTCACAGGCATTACCAATCAGCCCCAGCATTTT. It specifies CASSLVTGITNQPQHF.